This is a list of T cell receptor beta chains from one sample in a study of T cell responses to AZD1222 COVID-19 vaccine. Clones were sequenced by immunoSEQ multiplex PCR, and TCRdb holds only the in-frame ones, with some missing. The sample contains about 150,000 clones, 80% to 90% of which appear only once. This specimen was peripheral blood, taken on day 0 of AZD1222 vaccination. The source of these receptors is an adult in good health. Both conserved end residues are part of each CDR3. Fields, in order: D gene, clone size, V gene, J gene, CDR3 protein, CDR3 DNA. The D gene is left open where the match is weak. Size is stated for part of the rows, as once, few or many counts, or as a class when the clone is expanded.

d_gene: .
abundance: .
v_gene: TRBV29-1
j_gene: TRBJ2-2
CDR3aa: CSVKNTGELFF
CDR3nt: TGCAGCGTTAAGAACACCGGGGAGCTGTTTTTT

d_gene: TRBD1
abundance: .
v_gene: TRBV27
j_gene: TRBJ2-7
CDR3aa: CASGEQGAMSEQYF
CDR3nt: TGTGCCAGCGGTGAACAGGGGGCGATGAGCGAGCAGTACTTC

d_gene: .
abundance: .
v_gene: TRBV10-2
j_gene: TRBJ1-5
CDR3aa: CASEASAGNQPQHF
CDR3nt: TGCGCCAGCGAAGCCTCAGCTGGCAATCAGCCCCAGCATTTT

d_gene: .
abundance: few
v_gene: TRBV5-6
j_gene: TRBJ2-5
CDR3aa: CASSLGGQDETQYF
CDR3nt: TGTGCCAGCAGCTTGGGCGGGCAGGACGAGACCCAGTACTTC

d_gene: .
abundance: .
v_gene: TRBV10-3
j_gene: TRBJ1-1
CDR3aa: CAISEGVTEAFF
CDR3nt: TGTGCCATCAGTGAAGGGGTAACTGAAGCTTTCTTT

d_gene: .
abundance: once
v_gene: TRBV4-2
j_gene: TRBJ1-6
CDR3aa: CASSQVLGAEDSPLHF
CDR3nt: TGTGCCAGCAGCCAAGTTTTGGGGGCGGAGGATTCACCCCTCCACTTT

d_gene: .
abundance: .
v_gene: TRBV4-2
j_gene: TRBJ1-2
CDR3aa: CASSQDSSVRPLYGYTF
CDR3nt: TGTGCCAGCAGCCAAGATTCGTCAGTTCGCCCTCTCTATGGCTACACCTTC

d_gene: .
abundance: .
v_gene: TRBV5-1
j_gene: TRBJ2-7
CDR3aa: CASSLLQLGGEQYF
CDR3nt: TGCGCCAGCAGTCTTTTACAATTAGGGGGCGAGCAGTACTTC

d_gene: TRBD1
abundance: .
v_gene: TRBV4-1
j_gene: TRBJ1-2
CDR3aa: CASSQEGTANYGYTF
CDR3nt: TGCGCCAGCAGCCAGGAAGGGACAGCTAACTATGGCTACACCTTC

d_gene: .
abundance: .
v_gene: TRBV5-1
j_gene: TRBJ2-2
CDR3aa: CASSFGTPRELFF
CDR3nt: TGCGCCAGCAGCTTTGGCACACCCCGGGAGCTGTTTTTT

d_gene: .
abundance: .
v_gene: TRBV18
j_gene: TRBJ2-3
CDR3aa: CASSPPSPRSTDTQYF
CDR3nt: TGTGCCAGCTCACCACCGTCGCCTAGGAGCACAGATACGCAGTATTTT

d_gene: .
abundance: .
v_gene: TRBV9
j_gene: TRBJ1-2
CDR3aa: CASSVEGAEYGSGYTF
CDR3nt: TGTGCCAGCAGCGTAGAGGGCGCCGAGTACGGTAGTGGCTACACCTTC

d_gene: .
abundance: .
v_gene: TRBV6-5
j_gene: TRBJ1-2
CDR3aa: CASSYDRNYGYTF
CDR3nt: TGTGCCAGCAGTTACGACAGAAACTATGGCTACACCTTC

d_gene: TRBD1
abundance: .
v_gene: TRBV10-3
j_gene: TRBJ1-2
CDR3aa: CAMGTGPNYGYTF
CDR3nt: TGTGCCATGGGGACAGGGCCCAACTATGGCTACACCTTC

d_gene: TRBD2
abundance: .
v_gene: TRBV27
j_gene: TRBJ2-3
CDR3aa: CASSLRLAGAPSDTQYF
CDR3nt: TGTGCCAGCAGTTTACGGCTAGCGGGGGCCCCGAGTGATACGCAGTATTTT

d_gene: .
abundance: once
v_gene: TRBV27
j_gene: TRBJ2-7
CDR3aa: CASSLRDGFYEQYF
CDR3nt: TGTGCCAGCAGTTTACGGGACGGGTTTTACGAGCAGTACTTC

d_gene: .
abundance: .
v_gene: TRBV11-3
j_gene: TRBJ1-1
CDR3aa: CASSYRGSNTEAFF
CDR3nt: TGTGCCAGCAGCTATCGGGGGTCGAACACTGAAGCTTTCTTT

d_gene: .
abundance: .
v_gene: TRBV5-1
j_gene: TRBJ2-2
CDR3aa: CASSLVNSFLNGELFF
CDR3nt: TGCGCCAGCAGCTTGGTAAACTCTTTCCTCAACGGGGAGCTGTTTTTT

d_gene: .
abundance: .
v_gene: TRBV6-1
j_gene: TRBJ1-2
CDR3aa: CASSEGMGSGYTF
CDR3nt: TGTGCCAGCAGTGAAGGCATGGGATCCGGCTACACCTTC

d_gene: TRBD1
abundance: .
v_gene: TRBV6-5
j_gene: TRBJ1-2
CDR3aa: CASRGTGTGYGYTF
CDR3nt: TGTGCCAGCAGAGGAACCGGGACAGGGTATGGCTACACCTTC

d_gene: .
abundance: .
v_gene: TRBV6-5
j_gene: TRBJ2-2
CDR3aa: CASSLHRGGTGELFF
CDR3nt: TGTGCCAGCAGCCTACACAGGGGAGGCACCGGGGAGCTGTTTTTT

d_gene: .
abundance: .
v_gene: TRBV10-2
j_gene: TRBJ1-2
CDR3aa: CASSEGGLYGYTF
CDR3nt: TGCGCCAGCAGTGAGGGGGGATTGTATGGCTACACCTTC

d_gene: .
abundance: once
v_gene: TRBV5-6
j_gene: TRBJ1-5
CDR3aa: CASMPGPNQPQHF
CDR3nt: TGTGCCAGCATGCCGGGACCGAATCAGCCCCAGCATTTT

d_gene: TRBD2
abundance: .
v_gene: TRBV3-1/TRBV3-2
j_gene: TRBJ2-1
CDR3aa: CASSLGTSGNNEQFF
CDR3nt: TGTGCCAGCAGCCTCGGGACTAGCGGGAACAATGAGCAGTTCTTC

d_gene: TRBD2
abundance: .
v_gene: TRBV9
j_gene: TRBJ2-3
CDR3aa: CASSGTSGKGDTQYF
CDR3nt: TGTGCCAGCAGCGGGACTAGCGGGAAAGGGGATACGCAGTATTTT

d_gene: .
abundance: .
v_gene: TRBV30
j_gene: TRBJ1-1
CDR3aa: CAWGAGGAFF
CDR3nt: TGTGCCTGGGGGGCCGGAGGGGCTTTCTTT